Sequencing of this TCR beta chain was carried out in a study of blood T cell repertoires in COVID-19. Across the study: Both acute and convalescent COVID-19 samples were obtained from the United States, Italy and Spain.

Germline values: CDR1 SGHAT, CDR2 FQDESV (reference sequence). V was trimmed by 5 bases and J by 1 base, leaving 5 bases between them. The CDR3 runs to 12 residues. Some clones are missing from TCRdb's copy, which holds only in-frame ones; the method was immunoSEQ multiplex PCR. The data show about 67,000 clones, about 87% seen once. This clone turned up a few times. The V gene is TRBV11-1, the J gene TRBJ1-1; no clear D gene. The sequenced material came from peripheral blood. The TCR sequence derives from a man in his fifties with active COVID-19. The CDR3 is CASSRRNTEAFF. The CDR3 coding sequence is TGTGCCAGCAGCCGGAGGAACACTGAAGCTTTCTTT. Full variable domain (outside the CDR3, taken from reference TRBV11-1 and TRBJ1-1): EAEVAQSPRYKITEKSQAVAFWCDPISGHATLYWYRQILGQGPELLVQFQDESVVDDSQLPKDRFSAERLKGVDSTLKIQPAELGDSAMYLCASSRRNTEAFFGQGTRLTVV.